Below are 27 T cell receptor beta chains sequenced from a single sample in a study of Ad26.COV2.S vaccination and SARS-CoV-2 variants. Stated treatment: about 20 received Ad26.COV2.S at low or high dose, single or two shots; about 5 received placebo; per-sample allocation not given. Sampling occurred on day 63 after the first vaccine or placebo injection. Sequencing was performed with immunoSEQ multiplex PCR; in TCRdb, only in-frame clones are kept and a portion is missing. The data contain 400,000 to 450,000 clones, 80% to 95% of them singletons. The sequences come from peripheral blood, collected in a trial of Ad26.COV2.S vaccine versus placebo. The receptor source for this set is a person aged 18-65 years who received the Ad26.COV2.S COVID-19 vaccine or a placebo.

The V and J genes are TRBV19 and TRBJ2-2; 12 nucleotides match TRBD2. Germline trimming cut 6 bases from V and 7 bases from J; bases unmatched to any gene: 6. The CDR3 length is 15 residues. The germline gives CDR1 LNHDA, CDR2 SQIVND (reference sequence). CDR3 bases: TGTGCCAGTAGCCGACTAGCGGGAGAGGTCGGGGAGCTGTTTTTT. Protein product: CASSRLAGEVGELFF.

The chain uses TRBV10-3 and TRBJ2-4, with D maybe TRBD2 (6 bases). CDR1 and CDR2 from the germline V gene are ENHRY and SYGVKD. The CDR3 is 17 residues long. The V gene lost 0 bases and the J gene lost 0 bases, with 12 bases spanning the gap. The CDR3 sequence: CAISESEGPIAKNIQYF. DNA for the CDR3: TGTGCCATCAGTGAGTCGGAGGGGCCGATAGCCAAAAACATTCAGTACTTC.

This chain uses TRBV19 with TRBJ1-5; possible D gene TRBD1, 6 bases. V lost 0 bases to trimming and J lost 7 bases, with 10 bases between them. This CDR3 contains 14 residues. From germline, CDR1 is LNHDA and CDR2 SQIVND (reference sequence). In nucleotides, the CDR3 is TGTGCCAGTAGTATAGAAGGGGGAGGGCAGCCCCAGCATTTT. Encoded protein: CASSIEGGGQPQHF.

The rearrangement joins TRBV27 to TRBJ1-1; 8 nucleotides agree with TRBD1. J gave up 2 bases and V 5 bases, and 22 bases lay outside the gene matches. This CDR3 contains 20 residues. The V gene's germline CDR1 is MNHEY and CDR2 SMNVEV (reference sequence). CDR3 coding DNA: TGTGCCAGCAGTCAATGGGCGGCGGTGGCAGGGGGCCGGGAAAACACTGAAGCTTTCTTT. It codes for CASSQWAAVAGGRENTEAFF.

The chain couples TRBV4-3 to TRBJ2-1; 9 bases are shared with TRBD2. CDR3 length: 16 amino acids. J lost 10 bases, V lost 0 bases, and 10 bases had no gene match. Per germline, CDR1 LGHNA and CDR2 YSLEER. The CDR3 loop is CASSQDRAGGPPEQFF. The DNA for the CDR3 is TGCGCCAGCAGCCAAGATCGGGCGGGAGGGCCGCCCGAGCAGTTCTTC.

The chain combines TRBV12-3 or TRBV12-4 with TRBJ2-1; D is unclear. V was shortened by 4 bases and J by 10 bases, with 11 bases between the two germline ends. This CDR3 contains 12 residues. CDR3 amino acids: CASSSVSREQFF. The CDR3 DNA sequence: TGTGCCAGCAGTTCTGTTAGCCGCGAGCAGTTCTTC.

This clone has only one observation. V usage is TRBV10-2 and J usage is TRBJ2-7; 12 nucleotides line up with TRBD2. Trimming at V came to 5 bases and at J to 3 bases, leaving 8 bases not matched to a gene. The CDR3 totals 16 residues. Germline assignment: CDR1 WSHSY and CDR2 SAAADI. In nucleotides, the CDR3 is TGCGCCAGCAGTTGGACTAGCGGGAATTTTGGCTACGAGCAGTACTTC. The encoded protein is CASSWTSGNFGYEQYF.

The rearrangement joins TRBV19 to TRBJ1-4; D is unclear. The V end was cut by 8 bases, the J end by 0 bases, with 10 bases between. Germline lookup yields CDR1 LNHDA and CDR2 SQIVND (reference sequence). CDR3 length equals 14 residues. CDR3 amino acids: CASCVGTTNEKLFF. CDR3 sequence (DNA): TGTGCCAGTTGCGTAGGAACAACTAATGAAAAACTGTTTTTT.

In the case of this clone: At one of its ends the junction is not consistent with the germline gene, which may arise from a read error. V is TRBV5-1 and J is TRBJ1-6, with D unclear. The germline gives CDR1 SGHRS, CDR2 YFSETQ. The CDR3 contains 18 residues. DNA of the CDR3: TGCGCCAGCAGAAGTTTGGGGTCCGTTGGCTCCCATAATTCACCCCTCCACTTT. Amino acids: CASRSLGSVGSHNSPLHF. The variable domain in full, with the rest retrieved from reference TRBV5-1 and TRBJ1-6, is KAGVTQTPRYLIKTRGQQVTLSCSPISGHRSVSWYQQTPGQGLQFLFEYFSETQRNKGNFPGRFSGRQFSNSRSEMNVSTLELGDSALYLCASRSLGSVGSHNSPLHFGNGTRLTVT.

The CDR3 is CASCLAGSDTQYF. For the CDR3, the DNA is TGTGCCAGTTGTCTAGCGGGATCAGATACGCAGTATTTT. V is TRBV19 and J is TRBJ2-3; TRBD2 agrees at 9 bases. V shed 8 bases, J shed 4 bases, and the junction held 4 bases outside the gene matches. Germline loops: CDR1 LNHDA, CDR2 SQIVND (reference sequence). The CDR3 extends over 13 amino acids. Full variable domain (remainder filled in from reference TRBV19 and TRBJ2-3): DGGITQSPKYLFRKEGQNVTLSCEQNLNHDAMYWYRQDPGQGLRLIYYSQIVNDFQKGDIAEGYSVSREKKESFPLTVTSAQKNPTAFYLCASCLAGSDTQYFGPGTRLTVL.

V gene TRBV7-8 combines with J gene TRBJ2-5; 8 positions match TRBD2. This CDR3 region has 13 residues. Germline V gives CDR1 SGHVS, CDR2 FQNEAQ. With 8 bases clipped from V and 4 bases from J, the junction kept 6 bases outside the gene matches. The CDR3 spells CASRRRGVETQYF. The CDR3 region has the DNA TGTGCCAGCCGCCGGCGGGGGGTAGAGACCCAGTACTTC.

The chain couples TRBV28 to TRBJ2-7; TRBD2 is a possible D gene (6 bases). The CDR3 has 12 residues. CDR1 MDHEN and CDR2 SYDVKM come from the germline V gene. The V end lost 11 bases, the J end lost 2 bases, and 13 bases lay between the germline ends. The CDR3 DNA follows: TGTGCCCATGGGAGGACGACCTACGAGCAGTACTTC. It encodes CAHGRTTYEQYF.

V and J are TRBV7-2 and TRBJ2-1; 8 bases align to TRBD2. Per germline, CDR1 SGHTA and CDR2 FQGNSA. V dropped 0 bases and J dropped 8; count of bases not matched to a gene: 3. The CDR3 sequence is 14 residues long. CDR3 in amino acids: CASSLARTSYEQFF. For the CDR3, the DNA is TGTGCCAGCAGCTTAGCAAGGACTAGCTATGAGCAGTTCTTC.

The genes are TRBV5-5 and TRBJ1-1; possibly TRBD1 for D (6 bases). CDR3 length equals 13 residues. Germline-derived CDR1 and CDR2 are SGHKS and YYEKEE (reference sequence). The germline V and J ends were trimmed by 2 bases and 4 bases, with 9 bases remaining between them. CDR3 protein: CASSFNRVTEAFF. Written as DNA, the CDR3 is TGTGCCAGCAGCTTTAACAGGGTCACTGAAGCTTTCTTT.

This sequence joins TRBV28 and TRBJ2-7, with unresolved D. Germline V gene data show CDR1 as MDHEN and CDR2 as SYDVKM. CDR3 length: 13 amino acids. The V gene lost 5 bases and the J gene lost 4 bases, with 12 bases spanning the gap. CDR3 residues: CASSRSPPYEQYF. DNA for the CDR3: TGTGCCAGCAGTCGATCGCCCCCTTACGAGCAGTACTTC.

This clone has more than one count but fewer than ten. The rearrangement uses TRBV7-2 and TRBJ1-1; D call uncertain. The V and J ends lost 4 bases and 0 bases respectively, with 9 bases between them. Germline V gives CDR1 SGHTA, CDR2 FQGNSA. This CDR3 has 14 amino acids. The CDR3 region has the DNA TGTGCCAGCAGCTACGGACCGCTGAACACTGAAGCTTTCTTT. Encoded protein: CASSYGPLNTEAFF.

The chain uses TRBV18 and TRBJ1-4; D ambiguous. V shed 2 bases and J shed 5 bases, with 12 bases lying between them. Germline V gives CDR1 KGHSH, CDR2 LQKENI. The CDR3 extends over 15 amino acids. The CDR3 nucleotides read TGTGCCAGCTCACCAATTTCCAGTGGGAATGAAAAACTGTTTTTT. Translation gives CASSPISSGNEKLFF.

The gene calls are TRBV9 and TRBJ1-5; D ambiguous. The CDR3 totals 14 residues. Germline-derived CDR1 and CDR2 are SGDLS and YYNGEE. Trimming removed 0 bases at V and 0 bases at J, with 4 bases between. In nucleotides, the CDR3 is TGTGCCAGCAGCGTAGGGGGTAGCAATCAGCCCCAGCATTTT. It translates to CASSVGGSNQPQHF.

V usage is TRBV10-2 and J usage is TRBJ2-2; TRBD2 matches 13 bases. Per germline, CDR1 WSHSY and CDR2 SAAADI. Trimming removed 6 bases from V and 6 bases from J; junction bases left unmatched: 1. The CDR3 has 14 amino acids. CDR3 sequence reads: CASRGLAGAGELFF. The CDR3 DNA reads TGCGCCAGCAGAGGACTAGCGGGAGCCGGGGAGCTGTTTTTT.

There are a few counts of this clone. J is TRBJ2-2 and V is TRBV7-2; D is ambiguous. The CDR3 consists of 11 residues. The V gene's germline CDR1 is SGHTA and CDR2 FQGNSA. The V and J ends lost 5 bases and 5 bases respectively, with 3 bases between them. CDR3 sequence reads: CASSPTGELFF. CDR3 in DNA: TGTGCCAGCAGCCCAACCGGGGAGCTGTTTTTT.

The rearrangement links TRBV18 to TRBJ2-5; TRBD2 might be the D (6 bases). Trimming took off 3 bases at V and 5 bases at J, with 16 bases between the two ends. Germline CDR1 reads KGHSH; CDR2 reads LQKENI. This CDR3 spans 15 amino acids. In nucleotides, the CDR3 is TGTGCCAGCTCACCGCCGGGACCCCGGGGGGAGACCCAGTACTTC. Protein: CASSPPGPRGETQYF.

Only one count was recorded for this clone. The same CDR3 is also encoded by other DNA sequences in this sample. The chain couples TRBV19 to TRBJ1-2; D possibly corresponds to TRBD1 (5 bases). Between the trimmed V and J ends, which lost 3 bases and 6 bases, there was a span of 8 bases. CDR1 is LNHDA, CDR2 SQIVND, per germline (reference sequence). This CDR3 has 12 amino acids. CDR3 in DNA: TGTGCCAGTAGTATTGACAGAGATGGCTACACCTTC. It encodes CASSIDRDGYTF.

The V call is TRBV29-1, the J call TRBJ2-7; tentatively, D is TRBD2 (5 bases). CDR1 and CDR2 from the germline V gene are SQVTM and ANQGSEA. V was trimmed by 3 bases and J by 1 base, leaving 13 bases between them. The CDR3 is made up of 14 amino acids. CDR3 DNA sequence: TGCAGCGTTGATGGAGTTAGCGATTCCTACGAGCAGTACTTC. It is translated as CSVDGVSDSYEQYF.

This chain joins TRBV10-2 and TRBJ2-5, with TRBD2 matching 9 bases. CDR3 length equals 13 residues. From germline, CDR1 is WSHSY and CDR2 SAAADI. V gave up 9 bases and J gave up 4 bases; unmatched junction bases: 6. DNA of the CDR3: TGCGCCAGTCTGTCAGCGGGAGGAGAGACCCAGTACTTC. It codes for CASLSAGGETQYF.

This chain joins TRBV6-5 and TRBJ1-3; TRBD1 agrees at 7 bases. Losses at the gene ends were 11 bases for V and 4 bases for J; bases not matched to a gene: 5. CDR3 length: 12 residues. CDR1 MNHEY and CDR2 SVGAGI come from the germline V gene. This chain's CDR3 is CASTGEGNTIYF. CDR3 coding DNA: TGTGCCTCCACAGGGGAGGGAAACACCATATATTTT.

V usage is TRBV6-7 and J usage is TRBJ2-1; perhaps TRBD1 as D (6 bases). TRBV6-7 is placed among ORFs of uncertain function. This CDR3 has 18 amino acids. The V end was cut by 5 bases, the J end by 2 bases, with 22 bases between. The CDR3 DNA sequence: TGTGCCAGCAGTAAACCCCTCGGATTAGGGGGTCCCTACAATGAGCAGTTCTTC. Protein product: CASSKPLGLGGPYNEQFF.

This chain uses TRBV19 with TRBJ1-1; the D is unclear. The germline gives CDR1 LNHDA, CDR2 SQIVND (reference sequence). This CDR3 is 16 amino acids long. The V end was cut by 3 bases, the J end by 4 bases, with 18 bases between. CDR3: CASSIGLERVGTEAFF. The CDR3 DNA follows: TGTGCCAGTAGTATTGGGTTGGAGAGGGTGGGCACTGAAGCTTTCTTT. Supplemented by reference TRBV19 and TRBJ1-1, the full variable domain reads DGGITQSPKYLFRKEGQNVTLSCEQNLNHDAMYWYRQDPGQGLRLIYYSQIVNDFQKGDIAEGYSVSREKKESFPLTVTSAQKNPTAFYLCASSIGLERVGTEAFFGQGTRLTVV.